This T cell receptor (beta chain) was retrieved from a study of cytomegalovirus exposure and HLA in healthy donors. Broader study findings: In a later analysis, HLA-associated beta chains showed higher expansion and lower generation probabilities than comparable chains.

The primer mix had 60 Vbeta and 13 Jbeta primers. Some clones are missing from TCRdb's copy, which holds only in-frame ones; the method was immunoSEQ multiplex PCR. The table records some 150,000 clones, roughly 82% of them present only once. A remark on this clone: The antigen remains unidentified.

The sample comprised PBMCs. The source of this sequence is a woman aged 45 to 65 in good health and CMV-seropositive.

CDR3 amino acids: CASSAKSGELFF. CDR3 coding DNA: TGTGCCAGCAGCGCCAAATCCGGGGAGCTGTTTTTT. This sequence joins TRBV9 and TRBJ2-2; D is unresolved. This CDR3 has 12 residues. V lost 3 bases to trimming and J lost 6 bases, with 6 bases between them. The germline V gene encodes CDR1 SGDLS and CDR2 YYNGEE.